This is a list of T cell receptor beta chains from one sample in a study of shared clonotypes between healthy human individuals. This table comes from immunoSEQ multiplex PCR, and its TCRdb copy is limited to in-frame clones, with some not included. Seen here are about 1,800,000 clones, about 95% observed once, and the top ten hold more than 0.9%. Material: naive CD8+ T cells sorted from blood. Receptor source: a man younger than 30 in good health. Both conserved end residues are part of each CDR3. Each record gives: J gene, D gene, V gene, clone size, CDR3 length, CDR3 protein, CDR3 DNA. A D gene is named only where the DNA matches it firmly. The size entry is marked missing in some rows and otherwise reads once, few, many or a size class.

>TRBJ1-6|TRBD1|TRBV10-2|.|21
CASRAGIRQGPHPLWNSPLHF
TGCGCCAGCAGAGCAGGAATTCGACAGGGGCCGCACCCCCTGTGGAATTCACCCCTCCACTTT
>TRBJ2-1|TRBD2|TRBV19|few|13
CASSIGAGNEQFF
TGTGCCAGTAGTATAGGAGCGGGGAATGAGCAGTTCTTC
>TRBJ2-7|TRBD2|TRBV19|.|14
CASSIFATGGEQYF
TGTGCCAGTAGTATCTTCGCCACGGGAGGCGAGCAGTACTTC
>TRBJ2-2|TRBD2|TRBV7-9|.|16
CASSLWREANTGELFF
TGTGCCAGCAGCTTATGGCGGGAGGCCAACACCGGGGAGCTGTTTTTT
>TRBJ2-1|.|TRBV7-8|.|12
CASSSAYNEQFF
TGTGCCAGCAGCTCCGCCTACAATGAGCAGTTCTTC
>TRBJ2-5|TRBD2|TRBV7-9|.|16
CASSQSLRGRLETQYF
TGTGCCAGCAGCCAGTCCCTGCGGGGGAGGCTAGAGACCCAGTACTTC
>TRBJ2-5|.|TRBV6-5|.|15
CASSTLGGLQETQYF
TGTGCCAGCAGTACCCTGGGCGGACTCCAAGAGACCCAGTACTTC
>TRBJ2-7|.|TRBV11-2|.|13
CASSLVSKYEQYF
TGTGCCAGCAGCCTGGTTTCGAAGTACGAGCAGTACTTC
>TRBJ2-7|.|TRBV27|.|14
CASSLNRGSYEQYF
TGTGCCAGCAGTTTAAATCGTGGCTCCTACGAGCAGTACTTC
>TRBJ1-2|.|TRBV29-1|.|14
CSVDRGDGGYGYTF
TGCAGCGTTGATAGAGGGGACGGTGGCTATGGCTACACCTTC
>TRBJ1-2|.|TRBV6-6|.|14
CASSYGGEEYGYTF
TGTGCCAGCAGTTACGGTGGGGAGGAATATGGCTACACCTTC